These 20 T cell receptor beta chains came from one sample sequenced in a study of Graves' ophthalmopathy and Graves' hyperthyroidism. Amplification targeted the TCR beta CDR3 regions, with RNA transcripts as the source material. HTBI primers were employed in first-round RT-PCR, then a second-round multiplex PCR followed. One entry per CDR3 protein, called by TCRdb with MiXCR from the multiplex PCR reads. The sample yields about 200,000 distinct CDR3 sequences, over 25% seen once. The sample was peripheral blood. All receptors derive from a man aged 50 to 59 with Graves' ophthalmopathy.

This clonotype was observed at least ten times. The chain couples TRBV2 to TRBJ2-7; D gene ambiguous. The CDR3 has 14 amino acids. The germline V gene has CDR1 SNHLY and CDR2 FYNNEI. The V end lost 5 bases, the J end lost 0 bases, and 11 bases lay between the germline ends. Here the CDR3 reads CASSTGRSSYEQYF. The CDR3 DNA sequence: TGTGCCAGCAGTACCGGACGGAGCTCCTACGAGCAGTACTTC.

This clonotype appeared many times. The rearrangement uses TRBV6-5 and TRBJ1-6; no reliable D call. CDR1 is MNHEY and CDR2 is SVGAGI in the germline V gene. The CDR3 loop spans 14 amino acids. The ends were cut back, 3 bases at V and 5 bases at J, with 8 bases in the middle. The CDR3 DNA reads as TGTGCCAGCAGTTATCTAGGAAATAATTCACCCCTCCACTTT. It is translated as CASSYLGNNSPLHF.

This clonotype was counted at least ten times. A much larger clone is a single base away; this may be a read error. The rearrangement joins TRBV20-1 to TRBJ1-6; D remains ambiguous. CDR1 and CDR2 (germline): DFQATT, SNEGSKA (reference sequence). The CDR3 loop spans 14 amino acids. The germline V and J ends were trimmed by 3 bases and 2 bases, with 8 bases remaining between them. The CDR3 sequence is CSARGSPYNSPLHF. DNA of the CDR3: TGCAGTGCTAGGGGAAGCCCCTATAATTCACCCCTCCACTTT.

The chain uses TRBV12-3 or TRBV12-4 and TRBJ1-5, with D unclear. This CDR3 has 16 residues. Trimming took 4 bases from V and 2 from J, leaving 15 bases between them. CDR3 sequence: CASSSRGAGRNQPQHF. The CDR3 DNA reads as TGTGCCAGCAGTTCCCGCGGCGCTGGGCGCAATCAGCCCCAGCATTTT.

This clonotype was picked up many times. The V gene is TRBV7-9, the J gene TRBJ2-7; D might be TRBD2 (6 bases). The CDR3 totals 15 residues. The V gene's germline CDR1 is SEHNR and CDR2 FQNEAQ (reference sequence). Trimming left V 5 bases short and J 7 bases short, with 21 bases between. As DNA, the CDR3 is TGTGCCAGCAGCCCCTCCGGCGGGGCCACGGGTGAGCAGTACTTC. This translates into CASSPSGGATGEQYF. Using reference TRBV7-9 and TRBJ2-7 for the parts outside the CDR3, the full variable domain is DTGVSQNPRHKITKRGQNVTFRCDPISEHNRLYWYRQTLGQGPEFLTYFQNEAQLEKSRLLSDRFSAERPKGSFSTLEIQRTEQGDSAMYLCASSPSGGATGEQYFGPGTRLTVT.

This clonotype was seen many times. V usage is TRBV28 and J usage is TRBJ2-7; D remains ambiguous. Looked up from germline, CDR1 is MDHEN and CDR2 is SYDVKM. V lost 1 base to trimming and J lost 5 bases, with 12 bases between them. The CDR3 is 14 amino acids. The CDR3 loop reads CASSLSGRFNEQYF. DNA of the CDR3: TGTGCCAGCAGTTTATCAGGCAGGTTCAACGAGCAGTACTTC.

The V and J genes are TRBV6-2 or TRBV6-3 and TRBJ2-7; D is uncertain. CDR3 length: 12 residues. Trimming left V 4 bases short and J 2 bases short, with 6 bases between. Germline-derived CDR1 and CDR2 are MNHEY and SVGEGT. CDR3 DNA sequence: TGTGCCAGCAGTTGGTTACCCTACGAGCAGTACTTC. The encoded protein is CASSWLPYEQYF.

In its sample, this clonotype was seen many times. This chain uses TRBV6-1 with TRBJ2-5; D is unclear. This CDR3 is built from 15 residues. Germline CDR1 reads MNHNS; CDR2 reads SASEGT. V was trimmed by 0 bases and J by 2 bases, leaving 10 bases between them. The CDR3 nucleotides are TGTGCCAGCAGTGAAGCGCGACTGGCGCAAGAGACCCAGTACTTC. Translating it yields CASSEARLAQETQYF.

The rearrangement joins TRBV6-2 or TRBV6-3 to TRBJ2-5; D remains ambiguous. Germline V gives CDR1 MNHEY, CDR2 SVGEGT. Trimming took 0 bases from V and 0 from J, leaving 11 bases between them. CDR3 length: 16 amino acids. The CDR3 loop reads CASSYSSTDHQETQYF. In DNA form, the CDR3 reads TGTGCCAGCAGTTACTCGAGTACGGACCACCAAGAGACCCAGTACTTC.

The chain joins TRBV12-3 or TRBV12-4 to TRBJ1-1; D gene unclear. The CDR3 runs to 14 residues. Trimming took 1 base from V and 1 from J, leaving 7 bases between them. CDR3 nucleotides: TGTGCCAGCAGTTTAGGATTTGGGAACACTGAAGCTTTCTTT. Amino acids: CASSLGFGNTEAFF.

This clonotype has a count of ten or more. This chain connects TRBV27 to TRBJ2-5; D remains unclear. V was trimmed by 3 bases and J by 4 bases, leaving 15 bases between them. Germline assignment: CDR1 MNHEY and CDR2 SMNVEV (reference sequence). The CDR3 has 15 residues. The CDR3 loop is CASSLTPGPGETQYF. The CDR3 DNA follows: TGTGCCAGCAGTTTGACACCGGGCCCAGGAGAGACCCAGTACTTC.

This clonotype was counted ten times or more. The chain uses TRBV6-5 and TRBJ1-1; TRBD1 aligns across 8 bases. The CDR3 is made up of 14 amino acids. Germline V gene lookup returns CDR1 MNHEY and CDR2 SVGAGI. V lost 8 bases, J lost 0 bases, and 5 bases stayed unmatched. The DNA for the CDR3 is TGTGCCAGCTGCAGGACAGGGATGAACACTGAAGCTTTCTTT. Amino acids: CASCRTGMNTEAFF.

This clonotype has a count of ten or more. The chain employs TRBV12-3 or TRBV12-4 and TRBJ2-3; TRBD2 agrees at 8 bases. The CDR3 sequence is 15 residues long. J was trimmed by 2 bases and V by 7 bases; bases with no gene match: 8. This CDR3 is CASTAGGANTDTQYF. The DNA for the CDR3 is TGTGCCAGCACCGCCGGGGGGGCGAACACAGATACGCAGTATTTT.

This clonotype was detected many times. The chain couples TRBV6-2 or TRBV6-3 to TRBJ2-7; TRBD2 matches at 9 bases. CDR3 length: 15 amino acids. Germline V gene sequence: CDR1 MNHEY, CDR2 SVGEGT. J lost 2 bases, V lost 6 bases, and 8 bases had no gene match. The CDR3 bases are TGTGCCAGCAGGGAGACTAGCGGCCCAGCCTACGAGCAGTACTTC. It yields the protein CASRETSGPAYEQYF.

The sample holds many counts of this clonotype. This chain connects TRBV12-3 or TRBV12-4 to TRBJ1-6, with D perhaps matching TRBD1 (5 bases). The germline V and J ends were trimmed by 8 bases and 9 bases, with 14 bases remaining between them. CDR3 length: 13 residues. CDR3 in amino acids: CASLSRGISPLHF. DNA of the CDR3: TGTGCCAGCCTCTCAAGGGGCATTTCACCCCTCCACTTT.

This clonotype was picked up many times. This chain connects TRBV2 to TRBJ2-2; 7 bases line up with TRBD1. After removal of 5 bases from V and 7 bases from J, the junction contained 4 bases not matched to a gene. Germline V lookup: CDR1 SNHLY, CDR2 FYNNEI. The CDR3 runs 13 residues. As DNA, the CDR3 is TGTGCCAGCAGTAAACAGGGGTACGGGGAGCTGTTTTTT. Translating it yields CASSKQGYGELFF. The full variable domain, its missing parts supplied by reference TRBV2 and TRBJ2-2, is EPEVTQTPSHQVTQMGQEVILRCVPISNHLYFYWYRQILGQKVEFLVSFYNNEISEKSEIFDDQFSVERPDGSNFTLKIRSTKLEDSAMYFCASSKQGYGELFFGEGSRLTVL.

The V and J genes are TRBV28 and TRBJ1-1; D is possibly TRBD1 (5 bases). CDR3 length equals 15 residues. CDR1 and CDR2 (germline): MDHEN, SYDVKM. The V and J ends lost 11 bases and 6 bases respectively, with 25 bases between them. CDR3: CAFNPGGGIGPEAFF. The CDR3 nucleotides read TGTGCCTTCAACCCCGGGGGGGGGATCGGGCCTGAAGCTTTCTTT.

In this sample, this clonotype turned up many times. J is TRBJ1-5 and V is TRBV5-1; D remains ambiguous. V lost 0 bases to trimming and J lost 1 base, with 5 bases between them. Looked up from germline, CDR1 is SGHRS and CDR2 is YFSETQ. The CDR3 consists of 14 residues. CDR3 protein: CASSLEASNQPQHF. The CDR3 coding sequence is TGCGCCAGCAGCTTGGAAGCAAGCAATCAGCCCCAGCATTTT. Full variable domain (rest looked up from reference TRBV5-1 and TRBJ1-5): KAGVTQTPRYLIKTRGQQVTLSCSPISGHRSVSWYQQTPGQGLQFLFEYFSETQRNKGNFPGRFSGRQFSNSRSEMNVSTLELGDSALYLCASSLEASNQPQHFGDGTRLSIL.

In this sample, this clonotype turned up many times. The rearrangement links TRBV19 to TRBJ2-2; 8 nucleotides match TRBD2. This CDR3 has 17 residues. CDR1 is LNHDA, CDR2 SQIVND, per germline (reference sequence). The V segment lost 3 bases and the J segment 4 bases; nucleotides outside the gene matches: 10. The CDR3 reads CASSIIKGLVSTGELFF. CDR3 in DNA: TGTGCCAGTAGTATTATAAAGGGACTAGTCAGCACCGGGGAGCTGTTTTTT.

The V call is TRBV28, the J call TRBJ2-7; TRBD1 is a possible D gene (6 bases). The CDR3 runs 13 residues. V lost 6 bases, J lost 2 bases, and 11 bases lay in between. CDR1 is MDHEN, CDR2 SYDVKM, per germline. CDR3 nucleotide sequence: TGTGCCAGCAGGGCGACAGGCGCCTACGAGCAGTACTTC. Translation gives CASRATGAYEQYF.